Listed below are T cell receptor beta chains from one sample, sequenced in a study of T cell repertoires in cytomegalovirus infection. Each CDR3 protein is one row after TCRdb ran MiXCR on the reads. The sample lists about 100,000 distinct CDR3 sequences, around a quarter occurring once. The sequenced material came from CD8+ T cells from PBMCs. These receptors all come from a human donor in good health (CMV status not recorded). Some clones in this sample may be carry-over from other donors' samples. Both conserved end residues are part of each CDR3. The order of the fields is D gene, clone size, V gene, J gene, CDR3 DNA, CDR3 protein. D genes are given only for firm matches. Clone sizes are given selectively: once, few, many, or a class where the clone is expanded.

D: .; size: once; V: TRBV11-2; J: TRBJ2-7; DNA: TGTGCCAGCAGCTCCCTCGCGACAGTGTTCGAGCAGTACTTC; CDR3: CASSSLATVFEQYF
D: TRBD1; size: few; V: TRBV4-3; J: TRBJ2-7; DNA: TGCGCCAGCAGCCAAGAGCCCGGACAGGGAAACGAGCAGTACTTC; CDR3: CASSQEPGQGNEQYF
D: .; size: .; V: TRBV11-2; J: TRBJ2-3; DNA: TGTGCCAGCAGCTTGGTACAAACTAGGTCTCAAACAGATACGCAGTATTTT; CDR3: CASSLVQTRSQTDTQYF
D: TRBD1; size: .; V: TRBV2; J: TRBJ1-2; DNA: TGTGCCAGCAGTGTGGGACAGGGGGCGGCGTTGGGTGGCTACACCTTC; CDR3: CASSVGQGAALGGYTF
D: .; size: .; V: TRBV20-1; J: TRBJ2-7; DNA: TGCAGTGCTAGAGATTCGATAGGCTGGGAAACCTACGAGCAGTACTTC; CDR3: CSARDSIGWETYEQYF
D: TRBD1; size: .; V: TRBV20-1; J: TRBJ2-7; DNA: TGCAGTGCAACGGGACAGCTATACGAGCAGTACTTC; CDR3: CSATGQLYEQYF
D: .; size: .; V: TRBV29-1; J: TRBJ2-3; DNA: TGCAGCGTAGGGGTCACGGGGACAGATACGCAGTATTTT; CDR3: CSVGVTGTDTQYF
D: .; size: many; V: TRBV15; J: TRBJ1-5; DNA: TGTGCCACCAGCAGAGATCTATCGCAGGTCTCTCAGCCCCAGCATTTT; CDR3: CATSRDLSQVSQPQHF
D: .; size: medium-sized; V: TRBV28; J: TRBJ2-3; DNA: TGTGCCATTGAGACAGGAGGCACAGATACGCAGTATTTT; CDR3: CAIETGGTDTQYF
D: .; size: many; V: TRBV7-9; J: TRBJ2-1; DNA: TGTGCCAGCAGCCACACGATAGTGGGCTCCTACAATGAGCAGTTCTTC; CDR3: CASSHTIVGSYNEQFF
D: TRBD1; size: few; V: TRBV29-1; J: TRBJ2-5; DNA: TGCAGCGTTGAAGATGAAAGCGGGCAGGGGGCCCAAGAGACCCAGTACTTC; CDR3: CSVEDESGQGAQETQYF
D: TRBD1; size: few; V: TRBV5-4; J: TRBJ2-3; DNA: TGTGCCAGCAGCTTGGGGACAGGGGGCGCGGGGACGCAGTATTTT; CDR3: CASSLGTGGAGTQYF
D: TRBD2; size: .; V: TRBV20-1; J: TRBJ2-1; DNA: TGCAGTGCTAGATGTTGGACTAGCGGGTCCAATGAGCAGTTCTTC; CDR3: CSARCWTSGSNEQFF
D: .; size: .; V: TRBV2; J: TRBJ2-2; DNA: TGTGCCAGCAGTGCGATCATCGGACTGACCGGGGAGCTGTTTTTT; CDR3: CASSAIIGLTGELFF
D: TRBD2; size: .; V: TRBV24-1; J: TRBJ2-7; DNA: TGTGCCACCGGGGGGGAGAACGAGCAGTACTTC; CDR3: CATGGENEQYF
D: .; size: once; V: TRBV4-3; J: TRBJ2-1; DNA: TGCGCCAGCAGCCAAGATCCCACAGGATTAATCAATGAGCAGTTCTTC; CDR3: CASSQDPTGLINEQFF
D: TRBD1; size: .; V: TRBV28; J: TRBJ2-2; DNA: TGTGCCAGCAGTTCAGTTGCGGGACAGGGCGGGACCGGGGAGCTGTTTTTT; CDR3: CASSSVAGQGGTGELFF
D: .; size: .; V: TRBV20-1; J: TRBJ1-3; DNA: TGCAGTGCTGATAATCAACAGGGATTAACCATATATTTT; CDR3: CSADNQQGLTIYF
D: .; size: .; V: TRBV28; J: TRBJ2-3; DNA: TGTGCCAGCACCACGGCAGATACGCAGTATTTT; CDR3: CASTTADTQYF